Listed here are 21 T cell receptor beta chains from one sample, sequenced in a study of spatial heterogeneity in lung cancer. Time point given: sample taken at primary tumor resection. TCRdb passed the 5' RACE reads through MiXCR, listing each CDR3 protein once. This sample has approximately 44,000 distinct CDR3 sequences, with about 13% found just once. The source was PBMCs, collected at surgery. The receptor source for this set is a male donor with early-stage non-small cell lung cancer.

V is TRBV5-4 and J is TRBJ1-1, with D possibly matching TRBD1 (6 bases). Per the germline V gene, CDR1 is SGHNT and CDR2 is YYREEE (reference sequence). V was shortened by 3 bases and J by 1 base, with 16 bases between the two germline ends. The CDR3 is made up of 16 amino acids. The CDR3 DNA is TGTGCCAGCAGCTCCCGACAGGTCGGCGGGAACACTGAAGCTTTCTTT. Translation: CASSSRQVGGNTEAFF.

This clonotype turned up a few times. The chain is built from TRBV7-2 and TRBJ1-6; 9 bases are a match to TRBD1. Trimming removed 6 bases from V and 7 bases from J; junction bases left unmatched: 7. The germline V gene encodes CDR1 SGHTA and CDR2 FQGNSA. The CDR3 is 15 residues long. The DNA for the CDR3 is TGTGCCAGCAGTCTAAGTGGGACAGGGAATTCACCCCTCCACTTT. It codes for CASSLSGTGNSPLHF. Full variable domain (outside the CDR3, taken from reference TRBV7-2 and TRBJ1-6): GAGVSQSPSNKVTEKGKDVELRCDPISGHTALYWYRQSLGQGLEFLIYFQGNSAPDKSGLPSDRFSAERTGGSVSTLTIQRTQQEDSAVYLCASSLSGTGNSPLHFGNGTRLTVT.

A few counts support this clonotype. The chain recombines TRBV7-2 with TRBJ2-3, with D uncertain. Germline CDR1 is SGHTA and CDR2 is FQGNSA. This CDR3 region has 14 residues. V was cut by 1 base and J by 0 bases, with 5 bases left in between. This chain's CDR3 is CASSLVESTDTQYF. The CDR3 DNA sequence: TGTGCCAGCAGCTTAGTGGAGAGCACAGATACGCAGTATTTT.

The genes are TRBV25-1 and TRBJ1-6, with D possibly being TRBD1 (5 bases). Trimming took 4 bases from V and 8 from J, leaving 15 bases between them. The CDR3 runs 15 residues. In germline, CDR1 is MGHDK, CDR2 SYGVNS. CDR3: CASSARRQWDSPLHF. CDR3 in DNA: TGTGCCAGCAGTGCCCGAAGACAGTGGGATTCACCCCTCCACTTT.

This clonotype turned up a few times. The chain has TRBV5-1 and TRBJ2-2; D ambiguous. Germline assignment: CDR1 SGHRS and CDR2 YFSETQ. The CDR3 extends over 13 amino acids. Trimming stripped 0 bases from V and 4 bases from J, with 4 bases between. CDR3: CASSLGVTGELFF. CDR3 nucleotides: TGCGCCAGCAGCTTGGGAGTCACCGGGGAGCTGTTTTTT. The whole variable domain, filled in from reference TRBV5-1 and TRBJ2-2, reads KAGVTQTPRYLIKTRGQQVTLSCSPISGHRSVSWYQQTPGQGLQFLFEYFSETQRNKGNFPGRFSGRQFSNSRSEMNVSTLELGDSALYLCASSLGVTGELFFGEGSRLTVL.

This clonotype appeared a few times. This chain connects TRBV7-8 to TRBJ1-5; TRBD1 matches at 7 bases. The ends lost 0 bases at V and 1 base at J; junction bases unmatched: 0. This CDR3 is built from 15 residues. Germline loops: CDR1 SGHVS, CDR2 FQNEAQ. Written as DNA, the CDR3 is TGTGCCAGCAGCTTAGCGGGACAGAGCAATCAGCCCCAGCATTTT. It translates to CASSLAGQSNQPQHF.

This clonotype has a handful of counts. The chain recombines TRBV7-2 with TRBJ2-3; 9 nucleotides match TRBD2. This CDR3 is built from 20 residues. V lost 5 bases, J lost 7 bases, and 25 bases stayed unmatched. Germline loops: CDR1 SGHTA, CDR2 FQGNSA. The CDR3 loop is CASSHWIKFASGGGANTQYF. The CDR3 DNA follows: TGTGCCAGCAGCCACTGGATTAAGTTCGCAAGTGGCGGGGGGGCCAATACGCAGTATTTT.

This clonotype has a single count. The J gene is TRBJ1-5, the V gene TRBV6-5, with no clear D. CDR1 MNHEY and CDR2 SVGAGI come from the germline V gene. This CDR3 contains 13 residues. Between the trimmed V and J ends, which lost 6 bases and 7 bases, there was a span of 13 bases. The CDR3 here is CASSSTPGQPQHF. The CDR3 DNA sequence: TGTGCCAGCAGCTCAACCCCTGGGCAGCCCCAGCATTTT.

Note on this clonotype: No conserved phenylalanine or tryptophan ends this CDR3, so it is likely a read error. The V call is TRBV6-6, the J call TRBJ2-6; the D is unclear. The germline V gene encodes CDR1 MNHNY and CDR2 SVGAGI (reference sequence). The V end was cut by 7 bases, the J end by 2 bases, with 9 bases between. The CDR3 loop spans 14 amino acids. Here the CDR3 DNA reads TGTGCCAGCACCGATATAACTGGGGCCAACGTCCTGACTTTG. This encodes CASTDITGANVLTL.

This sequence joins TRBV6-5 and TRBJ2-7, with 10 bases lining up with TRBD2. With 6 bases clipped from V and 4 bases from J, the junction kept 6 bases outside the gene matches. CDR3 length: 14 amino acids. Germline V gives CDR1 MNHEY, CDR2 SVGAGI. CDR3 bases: TGTGCCAGCAGCGATCTAGCGGGAGTTTACGAGCAGTACTTC. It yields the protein CASSDLAGVYEQYF.

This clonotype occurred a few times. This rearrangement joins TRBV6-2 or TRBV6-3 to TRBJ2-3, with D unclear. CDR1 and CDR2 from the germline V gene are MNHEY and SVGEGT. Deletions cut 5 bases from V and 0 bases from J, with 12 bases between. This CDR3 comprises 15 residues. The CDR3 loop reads CASSPRSPSTDTQYF. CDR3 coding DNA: TGTGCCAGCAGTCCCCGATCCCCTAGCACAGATACGCAGTATTTT.

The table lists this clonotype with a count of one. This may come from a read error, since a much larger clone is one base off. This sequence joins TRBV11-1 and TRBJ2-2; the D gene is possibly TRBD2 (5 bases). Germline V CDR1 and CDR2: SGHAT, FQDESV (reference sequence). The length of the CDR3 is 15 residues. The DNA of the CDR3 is TGTGCCAGCAGCTTAGACCCCCACCTAGCCGGGGAGCTGTGTTTT. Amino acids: CASSLDPHLAGELCF.

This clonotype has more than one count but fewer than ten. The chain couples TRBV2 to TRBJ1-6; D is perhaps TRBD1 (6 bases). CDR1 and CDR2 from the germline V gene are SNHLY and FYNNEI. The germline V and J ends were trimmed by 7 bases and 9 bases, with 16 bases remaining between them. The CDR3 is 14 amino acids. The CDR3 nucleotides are TGTGCCAGCAAAACAGGGTCCCATGCTTCACCCCTCCACTTT. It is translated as CASKTGSHASPLHF. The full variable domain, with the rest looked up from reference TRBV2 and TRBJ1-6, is EPEVTQTPSHQVTQMGQEVILRCVPISNHLYFYWYRQILGQKVEFLVSFYNNEISEKSEIFDDQFSVERPDGSNFTLKIRSTKLEDSAMYFCASKTGSHASPLHFGNGTRLTVT.

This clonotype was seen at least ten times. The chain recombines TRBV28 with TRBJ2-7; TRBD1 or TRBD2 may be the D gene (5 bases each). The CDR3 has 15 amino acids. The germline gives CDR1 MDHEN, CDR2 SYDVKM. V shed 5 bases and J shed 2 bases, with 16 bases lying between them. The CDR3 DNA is TGTGCCAGCAGTCCCTCCGGGACGGGGACCTACGAGCAGTACTTC. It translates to CASSPSGTGTYEQYF.

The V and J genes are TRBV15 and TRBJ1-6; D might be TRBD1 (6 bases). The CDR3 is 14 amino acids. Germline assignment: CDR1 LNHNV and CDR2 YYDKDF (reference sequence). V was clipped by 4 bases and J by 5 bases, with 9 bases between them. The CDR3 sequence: CATSIGQNNSPLHF. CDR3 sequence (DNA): TGTGCCACCAGCATTGGACAGAATAATTCACCCCTCCACTTT.

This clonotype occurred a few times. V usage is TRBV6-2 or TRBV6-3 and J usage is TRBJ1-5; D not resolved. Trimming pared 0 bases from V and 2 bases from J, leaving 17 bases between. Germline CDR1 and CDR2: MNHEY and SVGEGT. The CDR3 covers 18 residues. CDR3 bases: TGTGCCAGCAGTTACTCGAGGCGTATGCTAAGGGGCAATCAGCCCCAGCATTTT. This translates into CASSYSRRMLRGNQPQHF.

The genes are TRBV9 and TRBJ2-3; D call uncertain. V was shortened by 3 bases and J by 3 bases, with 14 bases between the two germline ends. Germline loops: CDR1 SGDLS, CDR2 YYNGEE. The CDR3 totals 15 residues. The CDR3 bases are TGTGCCAGCAGCGCAGATAGCAGAACTACAGATACGCAGTATTTT. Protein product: CASSADSRTTDTQYF. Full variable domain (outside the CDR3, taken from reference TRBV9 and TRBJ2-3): DSGVTQTPKHLITATGQRVTLRCSPRSGDLSVYWYQQSLDQGLQFLIQYYNGEERAKGNILERFSAQQFPDLHSELNLSSLELGDSALYFCASSADSRTTDTQYFGPGTRLTVL.

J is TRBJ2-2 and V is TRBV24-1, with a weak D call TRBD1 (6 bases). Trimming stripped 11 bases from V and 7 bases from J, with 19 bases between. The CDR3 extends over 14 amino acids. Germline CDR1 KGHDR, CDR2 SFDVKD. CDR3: CASSSGERFGELFF. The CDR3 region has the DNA TGTGCCAGTTCATCAGGGGAGCGGTTCGGGGAGCTGTTTTTT.

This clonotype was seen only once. The CDR3: CSVEQPTSGNTDTQYF. The CDR3 nucleotides are TGCAGCGTTGAACAACCAACTAGCGGGAACACAGATACGCAGTATTTT. This sequence joins TRBV29-1 and TRBJ2-3, with TRBD2 matching over 10 bases. The germline V gene has CDR1 SQVTM and CDR2 ANQGSEA. Trimming removed 2 bases from V and 2 bases from J; junction bases left unmatched: 7. CDR3 length: 16 amino acids.

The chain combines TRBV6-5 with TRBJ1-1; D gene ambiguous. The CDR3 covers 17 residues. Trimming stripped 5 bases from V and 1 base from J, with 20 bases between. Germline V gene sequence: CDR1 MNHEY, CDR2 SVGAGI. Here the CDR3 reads CASSPDPFDFANTEAFF. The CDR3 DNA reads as TGTGCCAGCAGTCCCGACCCATTTGACTTCGCGAACACTGAAGCTTTCTTT.

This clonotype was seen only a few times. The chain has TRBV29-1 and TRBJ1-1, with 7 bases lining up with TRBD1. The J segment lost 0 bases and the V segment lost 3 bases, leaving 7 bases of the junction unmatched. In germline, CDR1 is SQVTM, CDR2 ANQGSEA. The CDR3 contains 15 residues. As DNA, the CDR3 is TGCAGCGTTGATGGGCAGGGGGTCCTGAACACTGAAGCTTTCTTT. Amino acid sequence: CSVDGQGVLNTEAFF.